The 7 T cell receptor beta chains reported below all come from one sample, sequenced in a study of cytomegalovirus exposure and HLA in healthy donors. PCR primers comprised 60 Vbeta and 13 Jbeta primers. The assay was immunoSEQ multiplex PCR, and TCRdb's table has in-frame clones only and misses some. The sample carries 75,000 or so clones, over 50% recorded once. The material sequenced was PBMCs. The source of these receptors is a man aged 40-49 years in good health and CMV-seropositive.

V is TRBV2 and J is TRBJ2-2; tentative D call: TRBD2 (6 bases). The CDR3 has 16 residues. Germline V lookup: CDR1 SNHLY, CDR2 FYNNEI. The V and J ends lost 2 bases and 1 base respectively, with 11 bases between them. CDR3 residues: CASSELYGGNTGELFF. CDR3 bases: TGTGCCAGCAGTGAACTCTACGGGGGGAACACCGGGGAGCTGTTTTTT.

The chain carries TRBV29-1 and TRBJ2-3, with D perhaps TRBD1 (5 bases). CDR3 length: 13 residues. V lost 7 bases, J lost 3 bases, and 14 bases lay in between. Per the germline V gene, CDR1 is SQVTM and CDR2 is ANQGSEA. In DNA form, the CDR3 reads TGCAGCGGCCGACAGCCTGGGACAGATACGCAGTATTTT. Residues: CSGRQPGTDTQYF.

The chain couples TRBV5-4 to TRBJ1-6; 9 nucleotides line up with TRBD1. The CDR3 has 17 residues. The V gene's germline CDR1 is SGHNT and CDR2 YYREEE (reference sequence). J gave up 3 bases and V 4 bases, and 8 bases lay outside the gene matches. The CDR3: CASSKRQGVNYNSPLHF. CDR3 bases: TGTGCCAGCAGCAAGCGACAGGGGGTAAACTATAATTCACCCCTCCACTTT.

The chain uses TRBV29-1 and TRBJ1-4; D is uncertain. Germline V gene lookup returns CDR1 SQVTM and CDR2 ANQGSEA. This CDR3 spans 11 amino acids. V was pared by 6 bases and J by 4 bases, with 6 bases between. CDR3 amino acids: CSVVSNEKLFF. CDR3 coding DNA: TGCAGCGTCGTCAGTAATGAAAAACTGTTTTTT.

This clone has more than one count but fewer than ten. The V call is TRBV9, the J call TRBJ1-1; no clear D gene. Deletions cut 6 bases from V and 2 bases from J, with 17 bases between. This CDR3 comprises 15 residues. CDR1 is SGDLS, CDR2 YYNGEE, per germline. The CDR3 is CASTESHRPNTEAFF. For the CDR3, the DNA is TGTGCCAGCACAGAATCCCACAGACCAAACACTGAAGCTTTCTTT.

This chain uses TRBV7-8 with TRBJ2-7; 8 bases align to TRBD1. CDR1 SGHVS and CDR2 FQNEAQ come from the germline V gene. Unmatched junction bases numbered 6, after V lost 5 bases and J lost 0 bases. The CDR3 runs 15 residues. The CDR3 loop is CASSLGQGPSYEQYF. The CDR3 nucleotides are TGTGCCAGCAGCCTAGGACAGGGTCCCTCCTACGAGCAGTACTTC.

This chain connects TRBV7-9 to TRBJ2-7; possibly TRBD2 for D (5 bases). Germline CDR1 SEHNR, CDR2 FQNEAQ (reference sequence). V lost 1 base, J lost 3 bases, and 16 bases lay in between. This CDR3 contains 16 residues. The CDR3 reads CASSLGASPMNYEQYF. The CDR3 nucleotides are TGTGCCAGCAGCTTAGGGGCTAGCCCGATGAACTACGAGCAGTACTTC.